This TCR beta chain was captured in a study of cytomegalovirus exposure and HLA in healthy donors. The donors were healthy bone marrow donors. A word on this clone: Its specificity is not known. An end of the junction differs from the germline gene, which may be a read error. This specimen includes other DNA sequences encoding the same CDR3.

With 60 Vbeta and 13 Jbeta primers, the PCR was carried out. Libraries were prepared by immunoSEQ multiplex PCR; TCRdb keeps only in-frame clonotypes and omits some of them. Here the sample spans approximately 190,000 clones, over 70% being singletons. CDR1 and CDR2 (germline): KGHSH, LQKENI. The length of the CDR3 is 15 residues. The study's findings and limits: After further analysis at a later stage, 16,951 TCR beta sequences were associated with HLA alleles at 0.05 false discovery rate. Researchers counted around 160 TCR beta chains as cytomegalovirus-associated.

The V and J genes are TRBV18 and TRBJ1-1, with a tentative D call TRBD1 (6 bases). The sample comprised PBMCs. This sequence originates from a man aged 50-60 years in good health and CMV-seronegative. For the CDR3, the DNA is TGTGCCAGCTCGCCACTCCAAAGGGGGTCCACTGAGGCTTTCTTT. Translation gives CASSPLQRGSTEAFF.